This T cell receptor (beta chain) stems from a study of blood T cell repertoires in COVID-19. Study summary: The United States, Italy and Spain provided the acute and convalescent COVID-19 samples. PBMCs, B-cell-depleted T cells, or T cells were the source of the cDNA or gDNA that made up the material.

Per the original data handling: Amplifying reference gene primers gave estimates of nucleated cell counts. Measured with immunoSEQ multiplex PCR; TCRdb has only the in-frame clones, and not every one. V and J calls plus clone size are reproduced from that table; the DNA served to infer D and trimming. This sample has 87,000 or so clones, with about 80% found just once. Germline V gene sequence: CDR1 SNHLY, CDR2 FYNNEI. There are 13 residues in the CDR3. V lost 10 bases to trimming and J lost 4 bases, with 14 bases between them. The rearrangement uses TRBV2 and TRBJ2-1; D gene ambiguous. The sample consisted of peripheral blood. The source of this sequence is a woman in her 70s with acute or convalescent COVID-19. The CDR3 bases are TGTGCCACCGCTACTCAACTGTACAATGAGCAGTTCTTC. Translation: CATATQLYNEQFF.